The 5 T cell receptor beta chains below were found in one sample sequenced in a study of T cells in Graves' hyperthyroidism and ophthalmopathy. RNA transcripts served as the template for amplifying TCR beta CDR3 regions. The TCR CDR3 was amplified in a first-round RT-PCR using the HTBI primer set. TCRdb reanalysed the multiplex PCR reads using MiXCR and keeps one entry per CDR3 protein. The table records 600,000 to 900,000 distinct CDR3 sequences, less than 20% of them present only once. Sequencing input: blood. These receptors originate from a man aged 18-30 years with Graves' hyperthyroidism.

This clonotype was counted a few times. The rearrangement joins TRBV24-1 to TRBJ1-2; TRBD1 is a possible D gene (5 bases). CDR1 is KGHDR, CDR2 SFDVKD, per germline. The CDR3 covers 13 residues. The V gene lost 11 bases and the J gene lost 3 bases, with 15 bases spanning the gap. The CDR3 region has the DNA TGTGCCAGTTCTCAGGGTGTGGACTATGGCTACACCTTC. Amino acids: CASSQGVDYGYTF.

At least ten counts were recorded for this clonotype. The chain has TRBV15 and TRBJ1-2, with a possible D match to TRBD1 (5 bases). CDR3 length: 14 residues. The V gene's germline CDR1 is LNHNV and CDR2 YYDKDF (reference sequence). The V gene lost 0 bases and the J gene lost 3 bases, with 8 bases spanning the gap. As DNA, the CDR3 is TGTGCCACCAGCAGAGATGGAGGGGACTATGGCTACACCTTC. This encodes CATSRDGGDYGYTF.

This clonotype was found a few times. The chain uses TRBV24-1 and TRBJ2-3; 7 nucleotides line up with TRBD2. The germline gives CDR1 KGHDR, CDR2 SFDVKD. The CDR3 spans 15 residues. The trim removed 0 bases at V and 5 bases at J, leaving 4 bases unmatched. CDR3 coding DNA: TGTGCCACCAGTGATTTGCGAGGCGGGAGAGATACGCAGTATTTT. Amino acid sequence: CATSDLRGGRDTQYF.

In its sample, this clonotype was seen a few times. The junction departs from the called germline gene at one end, perhaps through a read error. V is TRBV2 and J is TRBJ1-3; D gene unclear. The germline CDR1 and CDR2 sequences are SNHLY and FYNNEI. The CDR3 runs 12 residues. As DNA, the CDR3 is TGTGTCAGCAAGAGCCCTGGAAACACCATATATTTT. Translated, it gives CVSKSPGNTIYF.

Ten or more counts support this clonotype. This chain connects TRBV12-5 to TRBJ1-1, with D unclear. The V gene's germline CDR1 is LGHNT and CDR2 FRNRAP. The CDR3 consists of 13 residues. V dropped 4 bases and J dropped 0 bases, with 6 bases sitting between them. This chain's CDR3 is CASGYRMNTEAFF. For the CDR3, the DNA is TGTGCTAGTGGTTATCGGATGAACACTGAAGCTTTCTTT.